This paragraph reports one T cell receptor (beta chain). This sample is part of a study of T-cell reconstitution after alpha-beta-depleted transplantation in children. During its preparation, the TCRbeta library received unique molecular identifiers. Each CDR3 protein is one row after TCRdb ran MiXCR on the PCR reads. The table lists hundreds of thousands of distinct CDR3 sequences, less than 15% of them singletons. The length of the CDR3 is 15 residues. The J segment lost 6 bases and the V segment lost 7 bases, leaving 14 bases of the junction unmatched. The sequence came from a girl aged 2 to 9 with congenital amegakaryocytic thrombocytopenia, due to receive a stem cell transplant. The sequencing here drew on PBMCs, taken before TCRalphabeta/CD19-depleted stem cell transplant. The rearrangement uses TRBV12-3 or TRBV12-4 and TRBJ2-7; 8 nucleotides line up with TRBD1. The CDR3 region has the DNA TGTGCCAGCATGTCCACCCGGACAGGGACGAGCGAGCAGTACTTC. Encoded protein: CASMSTRTGTSEQYF.